Listed below are T cell receptor beta chains from one sample, sequenced in a study of blood T cell repertoires in COVID-19. Clones were sequenced by immunoSEQ multiplex PCR, and TCRdb holds only the in-frame ones, with some missing. The sample yields 200,000 to 250,000 clones, about 82% seen once. The specimen sequenced was peripheral blood. These receptors were collected from a man older than 75 with acute or convalescent COVID-19. Both conserved end residues are part of each CDR3. Each record gives: J gene, D gene, V gene, clone size, CDR3 protein, CDR3 DNA. The D gene is left open where the match is weak. Clone size, where shown, is once, few, many, or a class for clones that have expanded.

j_gene: TRBJ2-1; d_gene: -; v_gene: TRBV3-1/TRBV3-2; abundance: -; CDR3aa: CASSQWSGNEQFF; CDR3nt: TGTGCCAGCAGCCAATGGTCGGGAAATGAGCAGTTCTTC
j_gene: TRBJ1-2; d_gene: -; v_gene: TRBV4-2; abundance: -; CDR3aa: CASSQIYFRDGYGYTF; CDR3nt: TGTGCCAGCAGCCAAATATACTTTCGGGATGGCTATGGCTACACCTTC
j_gene: TRBJ1-6; d_gene: -; v_gene: TRBV30; abundance: once; CDR3aa: CAPPSYNSPLHF; CDR3nt: TGTGCCCCTCCCTCCTATAATTCACCCCTCCACTTT
j_gene: TRBJ2-3; d_gene: TRBD2; v_gene: TRBV4-1; abundance: -; CDR3aa: CASSQDSLAGGDTQYF; CDR3nt: TGCGCCAGCAGCCAAGATTCCCTAGCGGGGGGAGATACGCAGTATTTT
j_gene: TRBJ2-5; d_gene: TRBD1; v_gene: TRBV5-1; abundance: -; CDR3aa: CASSRGQANSQETQYF; CDR3nt: TGCGCCAGCAGCCGGGGACAGGCAAATTCTCAAGAGACCCAGTACTTC
j_gene: TRBJ1-5; d_gene: -; v_gene: TRBV6-5; abundance: -; CDR3aa: CASSLTGPLSQPQHF; CDR3nt: TGTGCCAGCAGCTTAACAGGGCCCCTCAGTCAGCCCCAGCATTTT
j_gene: TRBJ1-2; d_gene: TRBD1; v_gene: TRBV7-2; abundance: few; CDR3aa: CASSLVWLGQGAGYTF; CDR3nt: TGTGCCAGCAGCTTAGTATGGTTAGGACAGGGGGCTGGCTACACCTTC
j_gene: TRBJ1-5; d_gene: -; v_gene: TRBV6-1; abundance: -; CDR3aa: CASSEAGGGNQPQHF; CDR3nt: TGTGCCAGCAGTGAAGCGGGAGGGGGCAATCAGCCCCAGCATTTT
j_gene: TRBJ1-4; d_gene: TRBD1; v_gene: TRBV15; abundance: -; CDR3aa: CATSRWRDRGVTNEKLFF; CDR3nt: TGTGCCACCAGCAGGTGGAGGGACAGGGGAGTGACTAATGAAAAACTGTTTTTT
j_gene: TRBJ1-2; d_gene: TRBD1; v_gene: TRBV5-1; abundance: -; CDR3aa: CASSFGQGGNYGYTF; CDR3nt: TGCGCCAGCAGCTTTGGACAGGGGGGAAACTATGGCTACACCTTC
j_gene: TRBJ2-1; d_gene: -; v_gene: TRBV29-1; abundance: once; CDR3aa: CSVFPDRDYNEQFF; CDR3nt: TGCAGCGTTTTCCCGGACAGAGATTACAATGAGCAGTTCTTC
j_gene: TRBJ1-1; d_gene: -; v_gene: TRBV7-9; abundance: -; CDR3aa: CASSLVAGAGSTEAFF; CDR3nt: TGTGCCAGCAGCTTAGTTGCAGGGGCTGGGAGCACTGAAGCTTTCTTT
j_gene: TRBJ1-2; d_gene: -; v_gene: TRBV2; abundance: -; CDR3aa: CASSEGGLPLSGYTF; CDR3nt: TGTGCCAGCAGTGAAGGAGGGCTCCCACTCTCTGGCTACACCTTC
j_gene: TRBJ2-1; d_gene: -; v_gene: TRBV18; abundance: -; CDR3aa: CASSPGHEQFF; CDR3nt: TGTGCCAGCTCACCAGGGCATGAGCAGTTCTTC
j_gene: TRBJ1-4; d_gene: TRBD1; v_gene: TRBV6-6; abundance: few; CDR3aa: CASKTGPNEKLFF; CDR3nt: TGTGCCAGCAAGACAGGGCCGAATGAAAAACTGTTTTTT
j_gene: TRBJ2-2; d_gene: -; v_gene: TRBV11-2; abundance: once; CDR3aa: CASSPRTGELFF; CDR3nt: TGTGCCAGCAGCCCGCGCACCGGGGAGCTGTTTTTT
j_gene: TRBJ1-6; d_gene: -; v_gene: TRBV4-3; abundance: -; CDR3aa: CASSQTVGSSYNSPLHF; CDR3nt: TGCGCCAGCAGCCAAACGGTGGGGAGCTCCTATAATTCACCCCTCCACTTT
j_gene: TRBJ1-3; d_gene: -; v_gene: TRBV19; abundance: once; CDR3aa: CASSRINTAGSTGNTIYF; CDR3nt: TGTGCCAGTAGTAGGATTAACACGGCGGGGAGCACTGGAAACACCATATATTTT
j_gene: TRBJ1-6; d_gene: -; v_gene: TRBV28; abundance: -; CDR3aa: CASRLQGGSYNSPLHF; CDR3nt: TGTGCCAGCAGATTACAGGGTGGCTCCTATAATTCACCCCTCCACTTT
j_gene: TRBJ2-7; d_gene: -; v_gene: TRBV12-3/TRBV12-4; abundance: -; CDR3aa: CASSAGVDREQYF; CDR3nt: TGTGCCAGCAGCGCCGGAGTAGACCGCGAGCAGTACTTC
j_gene: TRBJ1-5; d_gene: TRBD1; v_gene: TRBV18; abundance: -; CDR3aa: CASSPQGASNQPQHF; CDR3nt: TGTGCCAGCTCACCACAGGGGGCTAGCAATCAGCCCCAGCATTTT
j_gene: TRBJ1-4; d_gene: -; v_gene: TRBV11-2; abundance: -; CDR3aa: CASSPQTAEKLFF; CDR3nt: TGTGCCAGCAGCCCTCAGACAGCCGAAAAACTGTTTTTT
j_gene: TRBJ2-1; d_gene: TRBD1; v_gene: TRBV5-1; abundance: -; CDR3aa: CASSLGPGQGNEQFF; CDR3nt: TGCGCCAGCAGCTTGGGACCGGGACAGGGCAATGAGCAGTTCTTC
j_gene: TRBJ1-5; d_gene: -; v_gene: TRBV4-1; abundance: -; CDR3aa: CASSTVLTGSQHF; CDR3nt: TGCGCCAGCAGCACCGTACTTACAGGGAGCCAGCATTTT
j_gene: TRBJ1-2; d_gene: -; v_gene: TRBV6-2/TRBV6-3; abundance: -; CDR3aa: CASSKQGPNYGYTF; CDR3nt: TGTGCCAGCAGCAAACAGGGCCCTAACTATGGCTACACCTTC
j_gene: TRBJ1-2; d_gene: -; v_gene: TRBV28; abundance: -; CDR3aa: CASSLSGVSGYTF; CDR3nt: TGTGCCAGCAGTTTATCAGGGGTTTCTGGCTACACCTTC
j_gene: TRBJ1-1; d_gene: -; v_gene: TRBV28; abundance: -; CDR3aa: CASRDIRLNTEAFF; CDR3nt: TGTGCCAGCCGGGACATCCGCCTGAACACTGAAGCTTTCTTT
j_gene: TRBJ1-4; d_gene: -; v_gene: TRBV12-1; abundance: once; CDR3aa: CASSFPKGANNEKLFF; CDR3nt: TGTGCCAGCAGCTTTCCGAAGGGGGCGAATAATGAAAAACTGTTTTTT
j_gene: TRBJ1-1; d_gene: TRBD1; v_gene: TRBV5-1; abundance: once; CDR3aa: CASSFIVTGAARMNTEAFF; CDR3nt: TGCGCCAGCAGCTTTATCGTAACAGGGGCAGCTAGGATGAACACTGAAGCTTTCTTT
j_gene: TRBJ1-5; d_gene: -; v_gene: TRBV24-1; abundance: -; CDR3aa: CATSVRAGQPQHF; CDR3nt: TGTGCCACCAGTGTAAGAGCTGGTCAGCCCCAGCATTTT
j_gene: TRBJ1-3; d_gene: -; v_gene: TRBV5-4; abundance: -; CDR3aa: CASSLDILSGNTIYF; CDR3nt: TGTGCCAGCAGCTTGGACATTCTCTCTGGAAACACCATATATTTT
j_gene: TRBJ1-5; d_gene: -; v_gene: TRBV19; abundance: -; CDR3aa: CASIIRGDSNQPQHF; CDR3nt: TGTGCCAGTATCATTCGGGGGGATAGCAATCAGCCCCAGCATTTT
j_gene: TRBJ2-1; d_gene: TRBD2; v_gene: TRBV10-3; abundance: -; CDR3aa: CAISVPSGLAGTNEQFF; CDR3nt: TGTGCCATCAGTGTTCCCTCGGGACTAGCGGGGACCAATGAGCAGTTCTTC
j_gene: TRBJ2-3; d_gene: -; v_gene: TRBV2; abundance: -; CDR3aa: CASSAGRLNTDTQYF; CDR3nt: TGTGCCAGCAGTGCAGGCAGACTAAACACAGATACGCAGTATTTT
j_gene: TRBJ2-1; d_gene: TRBD2; v_gene: TRBV6-1; abundance: once; CDR3aa: CASSERLAGVGNEQFF; CDR3nt: TGTGCCAGCAGTGAACGCCTAGCGGGAGTAGGTAATGAGCAGTTCTTC
j_gene: TRBJ2-1; d_gene: TRBD2; v_gene: TRBV5-1; abundance: -; CDR3aa: CASSFTGGSYNEQFF; CDR3nt: TGCGCCAGCAGCTTTACGGGGGGGAGCTACAATGAGCAGTTCTTC